This TCR beta chain was found in a study of blood T cell repertoires in COVID-19. Study information: Sites in the United States, Italy and Spain provided acute and convalescent COVID-19 samples. PBMCs, B-cell-depleted T cells, or T cells provided the cDNA or gDNA that made up the material.

V trimming: 7 bases; J trimming: 5 bases; junction bases outside the gene matches: 7. The germline V gene has CDR1 LNHDA and CDR2 SQIVND (reference sequence). The CDR3 covers 13 residues. Authors' methods: For nucleated cells, counts were estimated from reference gene primer amplification. Profiling relied on immunoSEQ multiplex PCR, and the TCRdb table lists in-frame clones only, not all of them. V and J calls and clone size are as listed in that table; D and trimming were resolved from the DNA. There are about 290,000 clones in the sample; 85% occur only once, and around 4.1% lies in the top ten. Material for sequencing was peripheral blood. This receptor was taken from a woman between 45 and 60 years old with active or convalescent COVID-19. This sequence joins TRBV19 and TRBJ1-1; the match to TRBD1 covers 7 bases. CDR3 nucleotide sequence: TGTGCCAGTAATGAGGGGGCGCGTACTGAAGCTTTCTTT. Translation gives CASNEGARTEAFF.